This T cell receptor (beta chain) was sequenced during a study of beta chain features in type 1 diabetes. Study-level information: Sorted cells numbering 107,917,701 were examined across all samples. Overall study results and limits: PCR might preferentially amplify shorter templates, equally in patients and controls. Patients with Type 1 diabetes showed moderately but significantly shorter TCRB CDR3s in all four CD4+ subsets.

Each donor gave one heparinised blood draw averaging roughly 120 mL. A remark on this clone: Its specificity is not known.

The entirety of the isolated RNA underwent reverse transcription, so expressed TCRB transcripts were sequenced. Libraries were prepared by immunoSEQ multiplex PCR; TCRdb keeps only in-frame clonotypes and omits some of them. The table records roughly 330,000 clones, roughly 13% of them present only once. The CDR3 totals 15 residues. J lost 1 base, V lost 4 bases, and 3 bases had no gene match. Germline V gene lookup returns CDR1 SGHNT and CDR2 YENEEA. This chain joins TRBV11-3 and TRBJ2-5; TRBD2 aligns across 10 bases. Source material: naive CD4+ T cells from blood. The source of this sequence is a woman between 18 and 30 years old with type 1 diabetes. The CDR3 DNA reads TGTGCCAGCAGCTCGGGACTAGCGCCCCAAGAGACCCAGTACTTC. Translating gives CASSSGLAPQETQYF.